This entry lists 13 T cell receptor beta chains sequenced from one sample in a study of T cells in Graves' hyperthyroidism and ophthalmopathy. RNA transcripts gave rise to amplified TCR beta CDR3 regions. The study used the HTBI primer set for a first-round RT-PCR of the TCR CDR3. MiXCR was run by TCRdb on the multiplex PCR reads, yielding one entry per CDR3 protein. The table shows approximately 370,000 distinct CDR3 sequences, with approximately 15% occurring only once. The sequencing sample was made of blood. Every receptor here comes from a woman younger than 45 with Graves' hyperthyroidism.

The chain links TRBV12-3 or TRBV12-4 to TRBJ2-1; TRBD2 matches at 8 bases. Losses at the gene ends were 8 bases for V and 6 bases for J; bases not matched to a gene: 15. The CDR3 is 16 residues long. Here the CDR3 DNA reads TGTGCCAGCTCTTTGGCGGCTAGCGGGCTGGCCAATGAGCAGTTCTTC. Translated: CASSLAASGLANEQFF.

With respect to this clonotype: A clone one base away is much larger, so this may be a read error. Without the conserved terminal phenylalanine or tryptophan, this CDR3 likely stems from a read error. Here the CDR3 DNA reads TGTGCCAGCAGTCGGGACGGACAAGAGACCCAGTACTCC. This sequence encodes CASSRDGQETQYS. This chain uses TRBV12-3 or TRBV12-4 with TRBJ2-5; either TRBD1 or TRBD2 may supply D (5 bases each). With 5 bases removed from V and 2 bases from J, the gap between germline ends came to 9 bases. This CDR3 comprises 13 residues.

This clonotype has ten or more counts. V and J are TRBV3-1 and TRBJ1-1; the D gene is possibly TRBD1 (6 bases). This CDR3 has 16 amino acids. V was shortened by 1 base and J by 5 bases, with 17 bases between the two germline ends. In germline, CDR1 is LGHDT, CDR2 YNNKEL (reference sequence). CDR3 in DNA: TGTGCCAGCAGCCAAGTCATTGGGGGCAGAGGGACTGAAGCTTTCTTT. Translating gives CASSQVIGGRGTEAFF.

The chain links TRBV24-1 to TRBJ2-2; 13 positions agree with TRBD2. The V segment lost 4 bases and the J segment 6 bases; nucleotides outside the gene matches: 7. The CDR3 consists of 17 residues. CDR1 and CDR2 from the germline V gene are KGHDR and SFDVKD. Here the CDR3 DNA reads TGTGCCACCAGTGAGGGAGGACTAGCGGGAGTACCCGGGGAGCTGTTTTTT. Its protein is CATSEGGLAGVPGELFF.

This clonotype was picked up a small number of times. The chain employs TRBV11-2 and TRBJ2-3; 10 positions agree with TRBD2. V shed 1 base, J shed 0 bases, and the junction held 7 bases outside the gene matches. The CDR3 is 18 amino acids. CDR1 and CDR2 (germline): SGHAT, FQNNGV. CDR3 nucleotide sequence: TGTGCCAGCAGCTTAGTGCTAGCGGGAGTAGGTAGCACAGATACGCAGTATTTT. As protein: CASSLVLAGVGSTDTQYF.

The CDR3 sequence is CASRPLVGQGGNEQYF. In DNA, the CDR3 is TGCGCCAGCAGGCCTCTAGTCGGACAGGGAGGCAACGAGCAGTACTTC. V and J are TRBV5-1 and TRBJ2-7; 8 nucleotides match TRBD1. The CDR3 contains 16 residues. With 5 bases clipped from V and 5 bases from J, the junction kept 15 bases outside the gene matches. The germline CDR1 and CDR2 sequences are SGHRS and YFSETQ.

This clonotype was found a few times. This chain's CDR3 is CASTPSQAGSHEAFF. The CDR3 DNA reads as TGTGCCAGCACCCCCTCCCAGGCCGGTAGCCACGAAGCTTTCTTT. This chain joins TRBV6-1 and TRBJ1-1, with D unclear. Trimming stripped 7 bases from V and 8 bases from J, with 23 bases between. Germline V gene sequence: CDR1 MNHNS, CDR2 SASEGT. The CDR3 runs to 15 residues.

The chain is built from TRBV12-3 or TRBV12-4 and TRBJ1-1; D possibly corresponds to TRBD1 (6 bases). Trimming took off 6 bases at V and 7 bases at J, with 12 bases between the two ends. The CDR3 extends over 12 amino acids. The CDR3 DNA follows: TGTGCCAGCAGCAATTTAGGGGGTGAAGCTTTCTTT. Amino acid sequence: CASSNLGGEAFF.

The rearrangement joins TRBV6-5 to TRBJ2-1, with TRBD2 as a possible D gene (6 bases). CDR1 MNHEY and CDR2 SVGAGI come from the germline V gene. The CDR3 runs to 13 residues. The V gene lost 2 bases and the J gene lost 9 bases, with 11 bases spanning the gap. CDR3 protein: CASSYGGIGEQFF. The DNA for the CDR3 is TGTGCCAGCAGTTACGGGGGGATCGGTGAGCAGTTCTTC.

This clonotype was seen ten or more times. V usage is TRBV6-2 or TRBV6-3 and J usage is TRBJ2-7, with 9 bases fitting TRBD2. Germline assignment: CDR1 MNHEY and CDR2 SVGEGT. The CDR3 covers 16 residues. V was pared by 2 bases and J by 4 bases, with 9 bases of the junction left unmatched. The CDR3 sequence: CASSYRSSGKYYEQYF. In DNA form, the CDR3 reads TGTGCCAGCAGTTACCGGTCTAGCGGGAAGTATTACGAGCAGTACTTC.

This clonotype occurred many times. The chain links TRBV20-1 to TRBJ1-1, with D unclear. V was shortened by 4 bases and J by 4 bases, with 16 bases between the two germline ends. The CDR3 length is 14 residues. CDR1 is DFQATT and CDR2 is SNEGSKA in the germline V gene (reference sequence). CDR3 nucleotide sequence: TGCAGTGCTAAGAGTAATCATGATGGCACTGAAGCTTTCTTT. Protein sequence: CSAKSNHDGTEAFF.

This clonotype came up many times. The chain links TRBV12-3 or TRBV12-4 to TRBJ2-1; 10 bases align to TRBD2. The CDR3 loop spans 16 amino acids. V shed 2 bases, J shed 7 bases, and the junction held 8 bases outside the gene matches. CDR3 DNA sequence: TGTGCCAGCAGTTTAAGGCTAGCGGGAGTGGTGAATGAGCAGTTCTTC. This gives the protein CASSLRLAGVVNEQFF.

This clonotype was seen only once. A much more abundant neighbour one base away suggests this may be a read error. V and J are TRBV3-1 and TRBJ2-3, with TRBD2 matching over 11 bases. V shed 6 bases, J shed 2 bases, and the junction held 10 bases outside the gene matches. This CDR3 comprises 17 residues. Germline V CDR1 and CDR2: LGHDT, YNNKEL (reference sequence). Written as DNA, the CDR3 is TGTGCCAGCAGTAGCGGGAGGGCGATCACTAACACAGATACGCAGTATTTT. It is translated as CASSSGRAITNTDTQYF.